What follows describes a single TCR beta chain. CDR1 is SGHAT, CDR2 FQNNGV, per germline. The CDR3 extends over 15 amino acids. V lost 5 bases and J lost 11; bases outside the gene matches: 15. The sample belongs to a study of technical replicates of blood from a few donors. Repertoires were generated with immunoSEQ multiplex PCR, while TCRdb's copy carries only in-frame clones and drops some. The data contain around 84,000 clones, 95% to 98% of them singletons. The chain combines TRBV11-2 with TRBJ2-3, with TRBD2 identical over 8 bases. This sequence was found in a human donor in good health. Sequencing used T cells isolated from PBMCs. The CDR3 nucleotides are TGTGCCAGCAGCCGGGGCAGAGATAGCGGGACGAGGCAGTATTTT. This sequence encodes CASSRGRDSGTRQYF.